The T cell receptor (beta chain) under discussion was sequenced for a study of cytomegalovirus exposure and HLA in healthy donors. Findings and caveats of the study: A later analysis showed TCR association rates differing by HLA locus, peaking at DRB1 and lowest at HLA-C. Analysis was performed later, and it showed HLA-associated TCR beta chains to be more clonally expanded than equally common others.

Germline trimming cut 6 bases from V and 0 bases from J; bases unmatched to any gene: 5. Germline CDR1 and CDR2: SNHLY and FYNNEI. CDR3 size: 15 residues. The PCR was carried out with 60 Vbeta primers and 13 Jbeta primers. Assay used: immunoSEQ multiplex PCR; TCRdb lists only in-frame clones, some missing. This sample has about 130,000 clones, with 75% to 85% found just once. This clone has just one count. The antigen remains unidentified. The material sequenced was PBMCs. The chain links TRBV2 to TRBJ2-3, with 8 nucleotides matching TRBD2. The clonotype originates from a man aged 25-45 years in good health and CMV-seronegative. CDR3 in amino acids: CASSATSGSTDTQYF. In DNA form, the CDR3 reads TGTGCCAGCAGCGCTACTAGCGGCAGCACAGATACGCAGTATTTT.